The 31 T cell receptor beta chains given below trace back to one sample, sequenced in a study of T cells in Graves' hyperthyroidism and ophthalmopathy. TCR beta CDR3 regions were amplified from RNA. The study used the HTBI primer set for a first-round RT-PCR of the TCR CDR3. TCRdb reanalysed the multiplex PCR reads using MiXCR and keeps one entry per CDR3 protein. The sample contains under 550,000 distinct CDR3 sequences, around 15% of which appear only once. The sequencing sample was made of blood. These receptors were taken from a woman under 30 with Graves' hyperthyroidism.

This clonotype was recorded many times. The rearrangement links TRBV28 to TRBJ1-1; maybe TRBD1 (5 bases). Looked up from germline, CDR1 is MDHEN and CDR2 is SYDVKM. The CDR3 totals 13 residues. Trimming removed 1 base from V and 10 bases from J, with 13 bases in between. CDR3 nucleotides: TGTGCCAGCAGTTTATCAGGGAATCACGGAGCTTTCTTT. This sequence encodes CASSLSGNHGAFF.

This clonotype was counted between two and nine times. The rearrangement links TRBV7-9 to TRBJ2-2, with a possible D match to TRBD2 (6 bases). Trimming removed 0 bases from V and 7 bases from J, with 9 bases in between. The CDR3 loop spans 14 amino acids. CDR1 is SEHNR, CDR2 FQNEAQ, per germline (reference sequence). The CDR3 spells CASSLAREVGELFF. CDR3 nucleotides: TGTGCCAGCAGCTTAGCCAGGGAGGTCGGGGAGCTGTTTTTT.

Turning to this clonotype: This may arise from a read error, as a much more abundant clone is one base away. This chain uses TRBV9 with TRBJ2-7; no clear D. Germline V gives CDR1 SGDLS, CDR2 YYNGEE. This CDR3 comprises 14 residues. The DNA for the CDR3 is TGTGCCAGCAACGTAGCCGTAGGGAACTACGAGCAGTACTTC. Its protein product is CASNVAVGNYEQYF.

This chain links TRBV30 with TRBJ1-3; no definite D call. V gave up 2 bases and J gave up 7 bases, with 3 bases separating them. CDR1 GTSNPN and CDR2 SVGIG come from the germline V gene (reference sequence). This CDR3 is 10 amino acids long. CDR3: CAWSLNTIYF. The CDR3 nucleotides read TGTGCCTGGAGTCTGAACACCATATATTTT.

This clonotype was detected many times. The DNA for the CDR3 is TGTGCCAGCGGGCTTGGCGGGAGCACAGATACGCAGTATTTT. Its translation: CASGLGGSTDTQYF. The chain couples TRBV6-1 to TRBJ2-3; tentative D call: TRBD2 (5 bases). V was clipped by 8 bases and J by 0 bases, with 12 bases between them. The CDR3 is made up of 14 amino acids. Germline CDR1 and CDR2: MNHNS and SASEGT.

The V gene is TRBV30, the J gene TRBJ2-7; D is uncertain. Trimming stripped 0 bases from V and 4 bases from J, with 4 bases between. Per the germline V gene, CDR1 is GTSNPN and CDR2 is SVGIG (reference sequence). CDR3 length: 11 residues. CDR3 sequence reads: CAWSVEYEQYF. The CDR3 nucleotides read TGTGCCTGGAGTGTAGAGTACGAGCAGTACTTC.

This clonotype was seen at least ten times. This rearrangement joins TRBV5-1 to TRBJ1-1, with 7 positions matching TRBD1. With 3 bases clipped from V and 0 bases from J, the junction kept 5 bases outside the gene matches. CDR3 size: 15 residues. The germline V gene encodes CDR1 SGHRS and CDR2 YFSETQ. The CDR3 nucleotides read TGCGCCAGCAGCTGGGCGGGACAGATGAACACTGAAGCTTTCTTT. Amino acid sequence: CASSWAGQMNTEAFF.

Many counts were recorded for this clonotype. This rearrangement joins TRBV27 to TRBJ1-2; TRBD1 matches at 7 bases. V lost 3 bases and J lost 0; bases outside the gene matches: 4. The germline V gene encodes CDR1 MNHEY and CDR2 SMNVEV (reference sequence). The CDR3 length is 15 residues. The CDR3 reads CASSFGDRPNYGYTF. DNA of the CDR3: TGTGCCAGCAGTTTTGGGGACAGACCTAACTATGGCTACACCTTC.

In this sample, this clonotype turned up many times. This rearrangement joins TRBV30 to TRBJ2-5; TRBD2 matches 7 bases. CDR3 length equals 14 residues. The germline V gene has CDR1 GTSNPN and CDR2 SVGIG (reference sequence). Unmatched junction bases numbered 5, after V lost 2 bases and J lost 2 bases. The CDR3 DNA reads as TGTGCCTGGAGTCGAGGACTAGGTCAAGAGACCCAGTACTTC. Amino acid sequence: CAWSRGLGQETQYF.

The genes are TRBV6-9 and TRBJ2-5; 14 positions agree with TRBD2. CDR3 length: 17 amino acids. Germline V lookup: CDR1 MNHGY, CDR2 SVAAGI. V trimming: 4 bases; J trimming: 5 bases; junction bases outside the gene matches: 9. CDR3 in amino acids: CASSLRGTSGSPETQYF. CDR3 coding DNA: TGTGCCAGCAGTTTACGAGGGACTAGCGGGAGCCCTGAGACCCAGTACTTC.

This clonotype was counted at least ten times. The CDR3 DNA sequence: TGTGCCAGCAGTTACTCCGCCAGAGACAATGAGCAGTTCTTC. Protein product: CASSYSARDNEQFF. V is TRBV6-5 and J is TRBJ2-1, with D unclear. V dropped 0 bases and J dropped 5 bases, with 8 bases sitting between them. CDR3 length: 14 residues. Looked up from germline, CDR1 is MNHEY and CDR2 is SVGAGI.

This clonotype was seen ten or more times. V is TRBV10-3 and J is TRBJ1-2; TRBD1 aligns across 8 bases. The length of the CDR3 is 15 residues. In germline, CDR1 is ENHRY, CDR2 SYGVKD. V lost 10 bases to trimming and J lost 1 base; unmatched junction nucleotides: 11. CDR3 coding DNA: TGTGCCACGGCGGACAGGGAACTCAATAACTATGGCTACACCTTC. This encodes CATADRELNNYGYTF.

In its sample, this clonotype was seen many times. The CDR3 DNA sequence: TGTGCCAGCAGCCCGAGGAGCGGGAGCGCATACGAGCAGTACTTC. Protein product: CASSPRSGSAYEQYF. The gene calls are TRBV11-3 and TRBJ2-7; 8 nucleotides agree with TRBD2. CDR3 size: 15 residues. Trimming removed 5 bases from V and 4 bases from J; junction bases left unmatched: 10. The germline V gene has CDR1 SGHNT and CDR2 YENEEA.

At least ten counts were recorded for this clonotype. This rearrangement joins TRBV3-1 to TRBJ2-1, with 8 positions matching TRBD1. V was pared by 0 bases and J by 5 bases, with 6 bases of the junction left unmatched. The CDR3 covers 16 residues. The germline CDR1 and CDR2 sequences are LGHDT and YNNKEL (reference sequence). DNA of the CDR3: TGTGCCAGCAGCCAAGACGAGAGGACAGGGAACAATGAGCAGTTCTTC. This encodes CASSQDERTGNNEQFF.

The V call is TRBV15, the J call TRBJ2-3; 12 bases map to TRBD2. Per germline, CDR1 LNHNV and CDR2 YYDKDF (reference sequence). V dropped 9 bases and J dropped 2; count of bases not matched to a gene: 6. The CDR3 is made up of 15 amino acids. CDR3 DNA sequence: TGTGCCACAATCAGGACTAGCGGGAACACAGATACGCAGTATTTT. Encoded protein: CATIRTSGNTDTQYF.

This clonotype was detected ten times or more. The CDR3 region has the DNA TGTGCCAGCACTGCCCGGGCCCCCGGGTACAATGAGCAGTTCTTC. Its translation: CASTARAPGYNEQFF. V and J are TRBV28 and TRBJ2-1; no clear D. V dropped 7 bases and J dropped 4 bases, with 17 bases sitting between them. The CDR3 extends over 15 amino acids. Germline lookup yields CDR1 MDHEN and CDR2 SYDVKM.

The CDR3 DNA is TGTGCCAGCAGTTACGGAGGAACTAGTCCCACCTTGAATGAGCAGTTCTTC. Translating it yields CASSYGGTSPTLNEQFF. The chain uses TRBV6-2 or TRBV6-3 and TRBJ2-1, with D tentatively TRBD2 (5 bases). Between the trimmed V and J ends, which lost 2 bases and 7 bases, there was a span of 21 bases. The CDR3 runs 17 residues. The germline gives CDR1 MNHEY, CDR2 SVGEGT.

This clonotype has a handful of counts. Possible read error: a much larger clone is one base away. The chain has TRBV12-3 or TRBV12-4 and TRBJ2-5; 7 bases match TRBD2. This CDR3 is built from 13 residues. CDR3 in DNA: TGTGCCAGCACCTGGGGAGGGGAGGAGACCCAGCACTTC. Translated, it gives CASTWGGEETQHF.

This clonotype was seen ten or more times. The chain carries TRBV29-1 and TRBJ2-3; 8 bases are shared with TRBD1. The CDR3 has 15 amino acids. Unmatched junction bases numbered 12, after V lost 6 bases and J lost 4 bases. The germline CDR1 and CDR2 sequences are SQVTM and ANQGSEA. CDR3 DNA: TGCAGCGTCCCTCCCGGACAGGGATGGCCAGATACGCAGTATTTT. This translates into CSVPPGQGWPDTQYF.

The V call is TRBV5-1, the J call TRBJ2-4; 14 bases match TRBD2. The CDR3 is 17 amino acids. In germline, CDR1 is SGHRS, CDR2 YFSETQ. The trim removed 4 bases at V and 6 bases at J, leaving 9 bases unmatched. The DNA for the CDR3 is TGCGCCAGCAGCGACGGGACTAGCGGGGGAGGGGTAAACATTCAGTACTTC. Protein product: CASSDGTSGGGVNIQYF.

This clonotype came up many times. V gene TRBV6-1 combines with J gene TRBJ2-7, with 8 bases that match TRBD2. V lost 1 base to trimming and J lost 4 bases; unmatched junction nucleotides: 9. This CDR3 spans 16 amino acids. Germline V gene data show CDR1 as MNHNS and CDR2 as SASEGT. The CDR3 protein is CASSEVHAGGWYEQYF. CDR3 sequence (DNA): TGTGCCAGCAGTGAAGTCCATGCGGGAGGTTGGTACGAGCAGTACTTC.

This clonotype was recorded many times. J is TRBJ2-7 and V is TRBV5-1; 14 positions match TRBD2. V shed 4 bases, J shed 9 bases, and the junction held 12 bases outside the gene matches. Per germline, CDR1 SGHRS and CDR2 YFSETQ. This CDR3 spans 16 amino acids. The CDR3 DNA reads as TGCGCCAGCAGCGGCTCTTCGGGACTAGCGGGAGAGGGGCAGTACTTC. Protein: CASSGSSGLAGEGQYF. The full variable domain, with the rest looked up from reference TRBV5-1 and TRBJ2-7, is KAGVTQTPRYLIKTRGQQVTLSCSPISGHRSVSWYQQTPGQGLQFLFEYFSETQRNKGNFPGRFSGRQFSNSRSEMNVSTLELGDSALYLCASSGSSGLAGEGQYFGPGTRLTVT.

This clonotype occurred many times. The J gene is TRBJ2-7, the V gene TRBV20-1, with 9 positions matching TRBD1. This CDR3 region has 12 residues. CDR1 DFQATT and CDR2 SNEGSKA come from the germline V gene (reference sequence). J lost 4 bases, V lost 6 bases, and 4 bases had no gene match. CDR3 bases: TGCAGTGCCAGGGACAGGGCGTACGAGCAGTACTTC. Amino acids: CSARDRAYEQYF.

With regard to this clonotype: A read error may produce the germline difference seen at one junction end. This chain links TRBV12-3 or TRBV12-4 with TRBJ1-3, with a weak D call TRBD1 (5 bases). The CDR3 runs 11 residues. DNA of the CDR3: TGTGCCAGCAGTTACCGGGACTGGCCGGATTTT. It codes for CASSYRDWPDF.

The V gene is TRBV7-9, the J gene TRBJ1-6; 7 bases line up with TRBD1. This CDR3 has 16 residues. V dropped 2 bases and J dropped 9; count of bases not matched to a gene: 10. Germline V lookup: CDR1 SEHNR, CDR2 FQNEAQ (reference sequence). This CDR3 is CASSLTTGAGGSPLHF. The DNA of the CDR3 is TGTGCCAGCAGCTTAACCACAGGGGCCGGCGGTTCACCCCTCCACTTT.

This clonotype has more than one count but fewer than ten. The rearrangement uses TRBV6-4 and TRBJ2-7; tentatively, D is TRBD1 (6 bases). Trimming took 9 bases from V and 6 from J, leaving 15 bases between them. The CDR3 extends over 12 amino acids. CDR1 MRHNA and CDR2 SNTAGT come from the germline V gene. The CDR3 DNA reads as TGTGCCAGAAACAGGGAGTATGGCGAGCAGTACTTC. It specifies CARNREYGEQYF.

The chain is built from TRBV19 and TRBJ2-3; TRBD1 matches 7 bases. This CDR3 comprises 14 residues. Trimming at V came to 7 bases and at J to 4 bases, leaving 8 bases not matched to a gene. CDR1 is LNHDA, CDR2 SQIVND, per germline (reference sequence). The CDR3 nucleotides are TGTGCCAGTAACCATCCGGGACAGTCAGATACGCAGTATTTT. Residues: CASNHPGQSDTQYF. Based on the CDR3 plus reference TRBV19 and TRBJ2-3, the full variable domain is DGGITQSPKYLFRKEGQNVTLSCEQNLNHDAMYWYRQDPGQGLRLIYYSQIVNDFQKGDIAEGYSVSREKKESFPLTVTSAQKNPTAFYLCASNHPGQSDTQYFGPGTRLTVL.

The chain links TRBV28 to TRBJ2-1; D assignment may be TRBD1 or TRBD2 (6 bases each). The CDR3 sequence is 16 residues long. Per germline, CDR1 MDHEN and CDR2 SYDVKM. V was pared by 4 bases and J by 7 bases, with 20 bases between. CDR3: CASSSPGATGRNEQFF. The CDR3 nucleotides read TGTGCCAGCAGTTCCCCGGGGGCGACGGGCCGGAATGAGCAGTTCTTC. Full variable domain (rest looked up from reference TRBV28 and TRBJ2-1): DVKVTQSSRYLVKRTGEKVFLECVQDMDHENMFWYRQDPGLGLRLIYFSYDVKMKEKGDIPEGYSVSREKKERFSLILESASTNQTSMYLCASSSPGATGRNEQFFGPGTRLTVL.

This clonotype was seen more than once but under ten times. The chain combines TRBV20-1 with TRBJ2-7; weak D call: TRBD2 (5 bases). The CDR3 sequence is 17 residues long. Trimming left V 0 bases short and J 0 bases short, with 18 bases between. Germline lookup yields CDR1 DFQATT and CDR2 SNEGSKA (reference sequence). CDR3 nucleotides: TGCAGTGCTAGAGATCGAAGCGGAGCCCCTAGCTCCTACGAGCAGTACTTC. This sequence encodes CSARDRSGAPSSYEQYF.

This clonotype showed up many times. The CDR3 sequence is CASSLAGASVEQYF. The DNA of the CDR3 is TGTGCCAGCAGCTTAGCGGGAGCTAGCGTGGAGCAGTACTTC. The rearrangement uses TRBV7-2 and TRBJ2-7; tentatively, D is TRBD2 (6 bases). V was pared by 0 bases and J by 7 bases, with 13 bases between. Per germline, CDR1 SGHTA and CDR2 FQGNSA. The CDR3 sequence is 14 residues long.

This clonotype was counted at least ten times. This chain uses TRBV20-1 with TRBJ2-7, with no clear D. The CDR3 sequence is 17 residues long. V was trimmed by 4 bases and J by 6 bases, leaving 28 bases between them. Germline V CDR1 and CDR2: DFQATT, SNEGSKA (reference sequence). The CDR3 DNA reads as TGCAGTGCTAATGGGCAGCAAGGAAACACTGGATACGGCGAGCAGTACTTC. Its translation is CSANGQQGNTGYGEQYF.